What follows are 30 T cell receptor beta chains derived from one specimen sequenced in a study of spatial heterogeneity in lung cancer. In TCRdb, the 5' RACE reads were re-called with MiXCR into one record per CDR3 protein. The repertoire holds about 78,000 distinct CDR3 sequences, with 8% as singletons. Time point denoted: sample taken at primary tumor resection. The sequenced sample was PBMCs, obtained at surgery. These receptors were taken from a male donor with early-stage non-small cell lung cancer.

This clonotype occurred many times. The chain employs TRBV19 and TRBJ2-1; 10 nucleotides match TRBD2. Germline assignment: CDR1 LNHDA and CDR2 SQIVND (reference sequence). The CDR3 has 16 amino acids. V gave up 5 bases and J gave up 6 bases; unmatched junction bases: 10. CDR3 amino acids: CASSLLAGGGSNEQFF. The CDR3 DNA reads TGTGCCAGTAGTCTCTTAGCGGGAGGCGGGTCCAATGAGCAGTTCTTC.

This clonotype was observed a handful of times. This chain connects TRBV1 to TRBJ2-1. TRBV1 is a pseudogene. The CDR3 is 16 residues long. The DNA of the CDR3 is TGCACCAGCAGCCAAGAAGGCAGTGACTCCTACAATGAGCAGTTCTTC. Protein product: CTSSQEGSDSYNEQFF.

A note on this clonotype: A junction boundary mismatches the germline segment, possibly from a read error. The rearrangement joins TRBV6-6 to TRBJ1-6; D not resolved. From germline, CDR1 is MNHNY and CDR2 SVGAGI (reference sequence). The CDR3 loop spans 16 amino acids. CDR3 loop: CASSYGSQNRFSPLHF. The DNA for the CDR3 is TGTGCCAGCAGTTACGGCTCTCAAAATAGGTTTTCACCCCTACACTTT.

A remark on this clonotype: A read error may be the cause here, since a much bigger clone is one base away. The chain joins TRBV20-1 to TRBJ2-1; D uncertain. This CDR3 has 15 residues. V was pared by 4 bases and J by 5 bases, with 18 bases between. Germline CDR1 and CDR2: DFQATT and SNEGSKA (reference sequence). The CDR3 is CSAMKIQPMHNEQFF. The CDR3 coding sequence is TGCAGTGCTATGAAGATCCAGCCCATGCACAATGAGCAGTTCTTC.

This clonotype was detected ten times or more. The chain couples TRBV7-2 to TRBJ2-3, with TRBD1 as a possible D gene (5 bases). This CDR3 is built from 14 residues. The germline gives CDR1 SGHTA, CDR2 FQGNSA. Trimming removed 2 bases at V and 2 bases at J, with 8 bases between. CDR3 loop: CASSLSGFTDTQYF. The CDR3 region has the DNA TGTGCCAGCAGCTTATCAGGGTTCACAGATACGCAGTATTTT.

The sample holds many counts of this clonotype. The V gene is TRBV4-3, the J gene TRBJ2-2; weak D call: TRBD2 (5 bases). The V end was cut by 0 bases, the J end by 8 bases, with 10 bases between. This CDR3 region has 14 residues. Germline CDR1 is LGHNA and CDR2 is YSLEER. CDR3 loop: CASSQEGASGELFF. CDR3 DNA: TGCGCCAGCAGCCAAGAGGGAGCTTCGGGGGAGCTGTTTTTT.

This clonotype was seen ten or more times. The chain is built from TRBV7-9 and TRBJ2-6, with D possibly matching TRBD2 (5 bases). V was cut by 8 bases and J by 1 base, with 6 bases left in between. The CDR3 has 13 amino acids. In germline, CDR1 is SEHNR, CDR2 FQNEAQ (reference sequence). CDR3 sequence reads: CASSGSGANVLTF. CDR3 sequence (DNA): TGTGCCAGCTCGGGGTCTGGGGCCAACGTCCTGACTTTC. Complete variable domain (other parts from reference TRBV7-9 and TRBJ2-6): DTGVSQNPRHKITKRGQNVTFRCDPISEHNRLYWYRQTLGQGPEFLTYFQNEAQLEKSRLLSDRFSAERPKGSFSTLEIQRTEQGDSAMYLCASSGSGANVLTFGAGSRLTVL.

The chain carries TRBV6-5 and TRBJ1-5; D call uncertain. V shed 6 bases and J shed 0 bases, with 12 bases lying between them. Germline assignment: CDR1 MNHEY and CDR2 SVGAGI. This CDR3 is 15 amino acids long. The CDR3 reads CASRSAQISNQPQHF. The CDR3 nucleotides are TGTGCCAGCAGAAGTGCCCAGATTAGCAATCAGCCCCAGCATTTT.

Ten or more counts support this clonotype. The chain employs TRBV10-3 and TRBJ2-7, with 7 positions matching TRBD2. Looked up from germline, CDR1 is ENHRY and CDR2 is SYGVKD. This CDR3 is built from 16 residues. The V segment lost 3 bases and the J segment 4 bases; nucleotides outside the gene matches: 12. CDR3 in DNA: TGTGCCATCAGTGAAGGAGCGGGGATAAACTTATACGAGCAGTACTTC. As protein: CAISEGAGINLYEQYF.

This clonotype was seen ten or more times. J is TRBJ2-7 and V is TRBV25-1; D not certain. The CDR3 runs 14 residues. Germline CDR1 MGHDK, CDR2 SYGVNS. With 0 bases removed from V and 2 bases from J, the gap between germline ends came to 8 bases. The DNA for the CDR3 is TGTGCCAGCAGTGAATATCCTAGTCCCTACGAGCAGTACTTC. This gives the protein CASSEYPSPYEQYF.

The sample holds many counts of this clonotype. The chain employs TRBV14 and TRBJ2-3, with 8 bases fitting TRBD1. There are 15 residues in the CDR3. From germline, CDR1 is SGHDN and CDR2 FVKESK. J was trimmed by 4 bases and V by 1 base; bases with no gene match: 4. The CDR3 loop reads CASSQGWTGSDTQYF. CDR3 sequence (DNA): TGTGCCAGCAGCCAAGGGTGGACAGGGTCAGATACGCAGTATTTT.

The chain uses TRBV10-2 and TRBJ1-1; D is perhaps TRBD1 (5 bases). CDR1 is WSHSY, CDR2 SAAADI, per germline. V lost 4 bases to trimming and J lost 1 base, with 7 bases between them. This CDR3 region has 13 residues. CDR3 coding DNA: TGCGCCAGCAGTGCACAGGCGAACACTGAAGCTTTCTTT. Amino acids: CASSAQANTEAFF.

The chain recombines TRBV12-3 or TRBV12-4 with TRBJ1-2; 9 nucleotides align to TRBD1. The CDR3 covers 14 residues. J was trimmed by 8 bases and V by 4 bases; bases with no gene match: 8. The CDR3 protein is CASSSGTGKGGYTF. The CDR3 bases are TGTGCCAGCAGTTCCGGGACAGGGAAAGGGGGCTACACCTTC.

CDR3 region: CASSKAPTSAFYEQYF. The CDR3 DNA reads as TGTGCCAGCAGCAAAGCGCCCACTAGCGCGTTCTACGAGCAGTACTTC. The V and J genes are TRBV21-1 and TRBJ2-7; the table's D call, TRBD2, was not checked against the DNA. TRBV21-1 is recorded as a pseudogene. The CDR3 contains 16 residues.

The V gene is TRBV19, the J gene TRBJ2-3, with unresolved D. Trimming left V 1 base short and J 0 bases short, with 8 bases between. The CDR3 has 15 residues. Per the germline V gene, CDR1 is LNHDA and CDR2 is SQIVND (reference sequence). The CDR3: CASSIGWGSTDTQYF. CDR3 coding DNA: TGTGCCAGTAGTATAGGGTGGGGAAGCACAGATACGCAGTATTTT.

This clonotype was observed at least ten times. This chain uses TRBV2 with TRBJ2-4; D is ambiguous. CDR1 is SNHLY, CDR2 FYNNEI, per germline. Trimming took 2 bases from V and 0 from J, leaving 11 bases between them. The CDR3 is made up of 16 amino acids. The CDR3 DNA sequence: TGTGCCAGCAGTGAACTACAGACACTAGCCAAAAACATTCAGTACTTC. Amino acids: CASSELQTLAKNIQYF.

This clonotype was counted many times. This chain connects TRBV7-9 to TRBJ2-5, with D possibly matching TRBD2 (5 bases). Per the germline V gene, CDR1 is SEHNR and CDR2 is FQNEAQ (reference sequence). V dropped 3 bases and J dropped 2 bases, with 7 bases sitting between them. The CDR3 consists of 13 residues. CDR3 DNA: TGTGCCAGCAGCTTTAGCGATCAAGAGACCCAGTACTTC. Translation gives CASSFSDQETQYF.

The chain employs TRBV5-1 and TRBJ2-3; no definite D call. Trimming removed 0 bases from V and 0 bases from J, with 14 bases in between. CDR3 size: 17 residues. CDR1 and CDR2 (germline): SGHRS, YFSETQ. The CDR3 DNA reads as TGCGCCAGCAGCTTGGCCCCGTGGGTTTCTAGCACAGATACGCAGTATTTT. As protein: CASSLAPWVSSTDTQYF. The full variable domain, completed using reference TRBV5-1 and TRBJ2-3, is KAGVTQTPRYLIKTRGQQVTLSCSPISGHRSVSWYQQTPGQGLQFLFEYFSETQRNKGNFPGRFSGRQFSNSRSEMNVSTLELGDSALYLCASSLAPWVSSTDTQYFGPGTRLTVL.

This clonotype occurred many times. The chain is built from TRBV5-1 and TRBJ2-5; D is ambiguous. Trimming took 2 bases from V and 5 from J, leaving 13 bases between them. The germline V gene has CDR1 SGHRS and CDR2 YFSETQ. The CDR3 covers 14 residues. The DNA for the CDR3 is TGCGCCAGCAGCTTAGGAAGGAGCTTTGAGACCCAGTACTTC. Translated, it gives CASSLGRSFETQYF.

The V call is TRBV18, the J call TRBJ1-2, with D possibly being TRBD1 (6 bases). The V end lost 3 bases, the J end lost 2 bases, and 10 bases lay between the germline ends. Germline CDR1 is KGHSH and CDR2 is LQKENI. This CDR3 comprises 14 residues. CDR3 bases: TGTGCCAGCTCACCGTCAGGGGAGAACTATGGCTACACCTTC. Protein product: CASSPSGENYGYTF.

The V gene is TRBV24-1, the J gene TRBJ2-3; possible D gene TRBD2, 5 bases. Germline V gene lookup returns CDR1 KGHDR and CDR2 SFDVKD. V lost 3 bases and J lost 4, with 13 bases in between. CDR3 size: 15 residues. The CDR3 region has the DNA TGTGCCACCAGTGATACGACTATGGGAGCAGATACGCAGTATTTT. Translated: CATSDTTMGADTQYF.

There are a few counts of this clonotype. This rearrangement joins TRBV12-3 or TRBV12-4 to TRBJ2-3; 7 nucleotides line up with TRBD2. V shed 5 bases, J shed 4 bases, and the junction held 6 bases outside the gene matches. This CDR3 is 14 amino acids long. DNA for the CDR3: TGTGCCAGCAGTCAGGGCGGGAGCTCAGATACGCAGTATTTT. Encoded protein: CASSQGGSSDTQYF.

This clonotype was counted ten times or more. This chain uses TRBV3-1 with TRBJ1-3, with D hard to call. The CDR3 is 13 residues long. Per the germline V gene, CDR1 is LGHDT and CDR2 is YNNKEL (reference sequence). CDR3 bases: TGTGCTACGGGCCTCCGGGCGGGAAACACCATATATTTT. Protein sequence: CATGLRAGNTIYF.

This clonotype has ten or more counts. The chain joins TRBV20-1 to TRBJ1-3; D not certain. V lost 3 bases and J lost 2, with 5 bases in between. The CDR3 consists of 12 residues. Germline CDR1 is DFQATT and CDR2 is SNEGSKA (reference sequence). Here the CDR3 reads CSASTPGNTIYF. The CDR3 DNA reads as TGCAGTGCTAGTACCCCTGGAAACACCATATATTTT.

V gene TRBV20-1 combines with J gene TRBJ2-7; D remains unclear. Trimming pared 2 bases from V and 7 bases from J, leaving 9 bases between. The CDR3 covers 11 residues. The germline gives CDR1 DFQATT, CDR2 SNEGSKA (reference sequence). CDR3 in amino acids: CSARYGPEQYF. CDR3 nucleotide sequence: TGCAGTGCTAGATATGGTCCGGAGCAGTACTTC.

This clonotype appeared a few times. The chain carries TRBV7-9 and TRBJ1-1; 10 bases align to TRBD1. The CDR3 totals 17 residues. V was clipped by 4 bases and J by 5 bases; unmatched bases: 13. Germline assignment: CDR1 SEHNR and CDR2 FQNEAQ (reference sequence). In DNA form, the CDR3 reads TGTGCCAGCAGCTCCGGACAGGGGGGGACAGGAAGAACTGAAGCTTTCTTT. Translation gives CASSSGQGGTGRTEAFF.

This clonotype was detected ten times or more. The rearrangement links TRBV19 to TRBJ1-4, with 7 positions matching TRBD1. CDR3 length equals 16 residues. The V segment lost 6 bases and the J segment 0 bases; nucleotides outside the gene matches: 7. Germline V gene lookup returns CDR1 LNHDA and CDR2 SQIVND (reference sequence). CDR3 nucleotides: TGTGCCAGTAGGAGCAAAACAGGGGCAACTAATGAAAAACTGTTTTTT. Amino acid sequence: CASRSKTGATNEKLFF.

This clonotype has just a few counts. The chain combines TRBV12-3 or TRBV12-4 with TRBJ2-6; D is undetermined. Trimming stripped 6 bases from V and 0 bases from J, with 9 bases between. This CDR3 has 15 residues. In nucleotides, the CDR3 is TGTGCCAGCAGCACCACCGACTCTGGGGCCAACGTCCTGACTTTC. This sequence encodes CASSTTDSGANVLTF.

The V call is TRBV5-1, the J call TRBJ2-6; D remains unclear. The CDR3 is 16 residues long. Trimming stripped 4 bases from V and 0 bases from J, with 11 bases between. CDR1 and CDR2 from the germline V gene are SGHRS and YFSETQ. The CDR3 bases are TGCGCCAGCAGCCCGACGGTTAGCTCTGGGGCCAACGTCCTGACTTTC. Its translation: CASSPTVSSGANVLTF.

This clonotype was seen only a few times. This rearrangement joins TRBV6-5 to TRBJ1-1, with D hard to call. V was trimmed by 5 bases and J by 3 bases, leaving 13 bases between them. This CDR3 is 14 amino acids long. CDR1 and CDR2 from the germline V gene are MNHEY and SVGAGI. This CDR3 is CASSQSRRDTEAFF. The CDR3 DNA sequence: TGTGCCAGCAGTCAAAGCAGACGGGACACTGAAGCTTTCTTT.